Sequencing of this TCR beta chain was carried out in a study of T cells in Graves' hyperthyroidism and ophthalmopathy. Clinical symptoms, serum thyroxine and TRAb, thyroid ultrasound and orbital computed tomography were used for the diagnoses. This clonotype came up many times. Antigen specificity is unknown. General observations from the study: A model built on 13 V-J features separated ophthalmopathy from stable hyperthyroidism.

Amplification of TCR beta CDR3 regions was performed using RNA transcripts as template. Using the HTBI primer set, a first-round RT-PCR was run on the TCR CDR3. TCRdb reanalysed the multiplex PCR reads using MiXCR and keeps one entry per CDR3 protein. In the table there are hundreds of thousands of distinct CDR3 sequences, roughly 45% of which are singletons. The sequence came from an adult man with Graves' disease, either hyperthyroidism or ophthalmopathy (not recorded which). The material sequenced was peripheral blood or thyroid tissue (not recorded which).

Here the CDR3 DNA reads TGTGCCAGCAGTGATTTTGTAGGACAGTTCCAAGAGACCCAGTACTTC. This translates into CASSDFVGQFQETQYF. V is TRBV2 and J is TRBJ2-5; possibly TRBD1 for D (6 bases). V was trimmed by 3 bases and J by 1 base, leaving 15 bases between them. The CDR3 runs 16 residues. Germline V lookup: CDR1 SNHLY, CDR2 FYNNEI.